This T cell receptor (delta chain) originates from a study of human gamma delta and Vdelta1 T cells (dated by TCRdb to about 2018). For the study in its entirety: The study examined Delta One T cells, which are Vd1+ gamma-delta T cells, as cytotoxic effectors against acute myeloid leukemia.

The cysteine opens and the phenylalanine closes a CDR3 of 22 amino acids. Kept here is only the CDR3 DNA, which spans 66 bases and is read in frame from base 1. The germline V gene specifies TSWWSYY as CDR1 and QGS as CDR2. Receptor libraries were prepared by PCR. The instrument was an Illumina MiSeq. The public reads were reprocessed by TCRdb using CATT, and rows of matching DNA were later combined. The sample table shows about 740 delta-chain clones, and 25% to 35% are seen once. The ten largest clones represent about nine tenths of the sample. Concerning this clone itself: What this receptor recognizes is not known. This could be a read error, since a much larger clone is one nucleotide away. In the same sample, other DNA sequences code for this CDR3.

Recombination linked TRDV1 to TRDJ2; the central 9 bases match TRDD3. Source material: Vdelta1 gamma-delta T cells from blood. The cell subset or site label for this specimen denotes: Vd1+ T cells from peripheral blood. This TCR was sampled from a human donor in good health. The sequence in DNA is TGTGCTCTCGGGGAACTAACTGAGATCCCGATTTACTGGGGGAGAGGCCCGGCACAACTCTTCTTT. The translation is CALGELTEIPIYWGRGPAQLFF.